The 3 T cell receptor beta chains in this list originate from one sample, sequenced in a study of cytomegalovirus exposure and HLA in healthy donors. Amplification used 60 Vbeta primers and 13 Jbeta primers. Sequencing used immunoSEQ multiplex PCR; TCRdb keeps in-frame clones, though not all of them. Among about 160,000 clones listed, over 70% were seen once. Sequencing input: PBMCs. Receptor source: a woman aged 18-29 years in good health and CMV-seronegative.

This chain joins TRBV6-6 and TRBJ2-7, with D maybe TRBD1 (6 bases). The V and J ends lost 0 bases and 4 bases respectively, with 13 bases between them. This CDR3 spans 15 amino acids. Germline loops: CDR1 MNHNY, CDR2 SVGAGI (reference sequence). CDR3 amino acids: CASSYSGDRLYEQYF. CDR3 DNA sequence: TGTGCCAGCAGTTACTCAGGAGACAGGTTATACGAGCAGTACTTC.

This clone has just a few counts. Germline is not matched at one junction end, which may reflect a read error. The V call is TRBV13, the J call TRBJ2-6; 10 bases are shared with TRBD1. This CDR3 region has 18 residues. CDR1 is PRHDT, CDR2 FYEKMQ, per germline (reference sequence). The CDR3 loop is CASSPRDRGLPGANGLTF. The CDR3 DNA sequence: TGTGCCAGCAGCCCCCGGGACAGGGGCCTACCTGGGGCCAACGGCCTGACTTTC.

The chain employs TRBV7-9 and TRBJ1-1; D perhaps matches TRBD1 (6 bases). Germline V gene sequence: CDR1 SEHNR, CDR2 FQNEAQ (reference sequence). Between the trimmed V and J ends, which lost 5 bases and 4 bases, there was a span of 11 bases. The CDR3 is 13 residues long. CDR3 coding DNA: TGTGCCAGCAGCCATACAGGGTCCACTGAAGCTTTCTTT. It encodes CASSHTGSTEAFF. Using reference TRBV7-9 and TRBJ1-1 for the parts outside the CDR3, the full variable domain is DTGVSQNPRHKITKRGQNVTFRCDPISEHNRLYWYRQTLGQGPEFLTYFQNEAQLEKSRLLSDRFSAERPKGSFSTLEIQRTEQGDSAMYLCASSHTGSTEAFFGQGTRLTVV.